This TCR beta chain came from a study of blood T cells in healthy people across ages. General study results and limits: As age increased, TCR beta diversity per million T cells fell in a roughly linear fashion.

This clonotype was observed a handful of times. The target antigen is unknown. Primers used in a second PCR of about 6 to 11 cycles were a sample-barcoded 5' primer and a J-beta primer mix. Using its own MiXCR run on the 5' RACE reads, TCRdb lists one record per CDR3 protein. The sample lists 600,000 or so distinct CDR3 sequences, approximately 30% occurring once. This clonotype was sampled from an elderly woman in good health. Specimen: blood.

The CDR3 DNA sequence: TGTGCCTCTCTCCCCCGATTGGACAGGCAAAGCGGCACTGAAGCTTTCTTT. Translation: CASLPRLDRQSGTEAFF. This chain joins TRBV6-1 and TRBJ1-1, with 7 positions matching TRBD1. J was trimmed by 4 bases and V by 11 bases; bases with no gene match: 22. The CDR3 spans 17 residues. The V gene's germline CDR1 is MNHNS and CDR2 SASEGT.